This T cell receptor (beta chain) was recorded in a study of T cell responses to AZD1222 COVID-19 vaccine. In the study overall: Second doses were pooled across both intervals (about 4 or about 12 weeks).

Sequencing was performed with immunoSEQ multiplex PCR; in TCRdb, only in-frame clones are kept and a portion is missing. This table holds some 120,000 clones, roughly 92% found once. CDR3 size: 12 residues. Trimming took off 3 bases at V and 5 bases at J, with 7 bases between the two ends. Comments on this clone: The antigen is undetermined.

General observations from the study: Along spike, vaccine-associated CD4 TCRs were found throughout, with dominance at 160-218 and 743-854. Receipt of two AZD1222 doses was followed by a rise in Spike-specific TCR breadth and depth. Only 6 or 7 people who got AZD1222 tested seropositive at baseline.

The sequences come from peripheral blood, collected on day 0 of AZD1222 vaccination. V gene TRBV12-3 or TRBV12-4 combines with J gene TRBJ1-1; D unclear. This receptor was taken from an adult in good health. CDR3 sequence (DNA): TGTGCCAGCAGTTTTCCCCGGACTGAAGCTTTCTTT. Encoded protein: CASSFPRTEAFF.